The source of this T cell receptor beta chain is a study of spatial heterogeneity in lung cancer. Study at large: Fewer alpha-chain than beta-chain sequences were consistently detected.

Time point meaning: sample taken at primary tumor resection. TCRdb analysed the 5' RACE reads with MiXCR anew, one entry per CDR3 protein. The table includes tens of thousands of distinct CDR3 sequences, approximately 12% detected once. The CDR3 runs 17 residues. Germline-derived CDR1 and CDR2 are ENHRY and SYGVKD. V dropped 5 bases and J dropped 1 base, with 19 bases sitting between them. This clonotype was seen ten or more times. Sample: PBMCs, taken at surgery. V usage is TRBV10-3 and J usage is TRBJ2-3, with D maybe TRBD2 (6 bases). The receptor comes from a male donor with early-stage non-small cell lung cancer. The CDR3 protein is CAISPLSSSEGTDTQYF. The CDR3 coding sequence is TGTGCCATCAGTCCTCTTTCCTCTAGCGAAGGCACAGATACGCAGTATTTT.